The following is a TCR beta chain sequence with its context. The sample comes from a study of blood T cell repertoires in COVID-19. In the study overall: Italy, Spain and the United States were the sources of the convalescent and acute COVID-19 samples. T cells, B-cell-depleted T cells, or PBMCs supplied cDNA or gDNA.

The authors' processing: The assay estimated nucleated cells by amplifying reference gene primers. The data were produced by immunoSEQ multiplex PCR, yet TCRdb's version contains in-frame clones alone and is incomplete. V and J calls and clone size are those listed in that table; D and trimming were worked out from the DNA. In the table there are over 80,000 clones, 70% to 90% of which are singletons. The sequence was obtained from a man in his 70s with acute or convalescent COVID-19. The sequencing input was peripheral blood.

The CDR3 nucleotides are TGTGCCAGCAGCCAATTGAGGTCCTATGGCTACACCTTC. Amino acids: CASSQLRSYGYTF. The rearrangement uses TRBV3-1 (or the pseudogene TRBV3-2) and TRBJ1-2; D call uncertain. Deletions cut 2 bases from V and 4 bases from J, with 8 bases between. This CDR3 is built from 13 residues. From germline, CDR1 is LGHDT and CDR2 YNNKEL (reference sequence).